This T cell receptor beta chain is drawn from a study of blood T cell repertoires in COVID-19. As for the study in general: Samples of COVID-19 (acute and convalescent) were obtained from the United States, Italy and Spain. T cells, B-cell-depleted T cells, or PBMCs supplied cDNA or gDNA.

Germline CDR1 KGHSH, CDR2 LQKENI. The CDR3 length is 19 residues. The V end lost 3 bases, the J end lost 2 bases, and 24 bases lay between the germline ends. Under the authors' procedure: Reference gene primers were amplified, and this amplification served to estimate nucleated cell counts. Method: immunoSEQ multiplex PCR; TCRdb's copy keeps in-frame clones and lacks some. For V, J and clone size, that table is used; D and trimming come from the DNA. The repertoire includes around 100,000 clones, nearly 90% of them detected once, and approximately 3% sits in the top ten. The chain carries TRBV18 and TRBJ2-3; tentative D call: TRBD2 (6 bases). The sequenced sample was peripheral blood. This clonotype was sampled from a man aged 50-59 years in a cohort sampled during active COVID-19. CDR3 nucleotide sequence: TGTGCCAGCTCACCCCCTAACGCGCGACGGAGGACTATCACAGATACGCAGTATTTT. It specifies CASSPPNARRRTITDTQYF.